Below, one T cell receptor beta chain is given with its context. This entry comes from a study of blood T cells in healthy people across ages. For the second PCR, which ran for about 6 to 12 cycles, a sample-barcoded 5' primer and a J-beta primer mix were used. In TCRdb, the 5' RACE reads were re-called with MiXCR into one record per CDR3 protein. The sample comprises about 800,000 distinct CDR3 sequences, about 25% of which are singletons, and under 4.5% rests with the top ten. The CDR3 length is 15 residues. Looked up from germline, CDR1 is DFQATT and CDR2 is SNEGSKA (reference sequence). In addition, the sample was reused for a study of T cells of mothers and their children.

The chain uses TRBV20-1 and TRBJ2-1; D not certain. The closer fit of TRBJ2-7 to the DNA end suggests the J call may be wrong. The specimen sequenced was blood. This sequence was found in a boy aged 5-17 years in good health. CDR3 amino acids: CSARGEDGHEYEQYF. The CDR3 region has the DNA TGCAGTGCTAGAGGGGAAGACGGCCATGAGTACGAGCAGTACTTC.